The entry below describes one TCR beta chain. The data derive from a study of OX40 agonist ivuxolimab in advanced cancers. This table comes from immunoSEQ multiplex PCR, and its TCRdb copy is limited to in-frame clones, with some not included. The sample contains some 75,000 clones, around 90% of which appear only once. V was clipped by 2 bases and J by 7 bases, with 12 bases between them. The CDR3 consists of 13 residues. Germline V gives CDR1 SEHNR, CDR2 FQNEAQ (reference sequence). The chain couples TRBV7-9 to TRBJ2-7, with D hard to call. This sample comprised CD4+ or CD8+ T cells sorted from blood, obtained in a trial of the OX40 agonist ivuxolimab. The clonotype comes from an adult with an advanced solid tumor such as melanoma, head and neck, liver or kidney cancer. This chain's CDR3 is CASSLQSLGEQYF. CDR3 nucleotide sequence: TGTGCCAGCAGCTTACAGAGTTTGGGTGAGCAGTACTTC.